This T cell receptor (beta chain) came from a study of cytomegalovirus exposure and HLA in healthy donors. About the study: Both the 120 or so validation repertoires and the approximately 700 first-cohort repertoires used the same platform, as reported by a later analysis.

Concerning this clone: Its antigen remains unidentified.

The study, taken as a whole, reports: Per published reports, the classifier diagnosed cytomegalovirus status with high specificity and sensitivity. Associated with cytomegalovirus, according to the listing, were 150 to 200 TCR beta chains.

Produced via immunoSEQ multiplex PCR; TCRdb's table is partial and in-frame only. The data hold roughly 250,000 clones, with 90% observed a single time. Per germline, CDR1 PRHDT and CDR2 FYEKMQ (reference sequence). The CDR3 totals 12 residues. With 4 bases removed from V and 3 bases from J, the gap between germline ends came to 6 bases. The TCR was taken from a young woman in good health and CMV-seronegative. Sequences were obtained from PBMCs. The V gene is TRBV13, the J gene TRBJ2-5; D is unresolved. This CDR3 reads CASSSQEETQYF. CDR3 nucleotide sequence: TGTGCCAGCAGCTCCCAGGAAGAGACCCAGTACTTC.